This T cell receptor beta chain was obtained from a study of cytomegalovirus exposure and HLA in healthy donors (dated by TCRdb to 2016 to 2017). Regarding the complete study: An earlier analysis of some 600 of the donors reported under 300 Gb of sequence data and 95 million to 130 million unique TCR beta sequences obtained from roughly 180 million T cells. The aim of the study was to test whether cataloging public T cell receptors could identify signatures of past pathogen exposure. Every discovery cohort repertoire had been produced on one sequencing platform. The number of donors typed differed by locus, with roughly 629-640 for A, B, C, DRB1 and DQB1, around 520 for DQA1, over 600 for DPA1, and around 460 for DPB1. An early release that covered about 600 HLA-typed donors contained around 300 gigabases of sequencing data and approximately 85 million unique TCR sequences. The T cell repertoires of under 750 subjects were profiled by immunosequencing and related to cytomegalovirus serostatus. Among the approximately 400 genotyped donors, around 81% belonged to the genetic ancestry cluster associated with self-reported Caucasian donors. Donor age, sex, ethnicity and CMV serostatus were compiled alongside the repertoire data. To decide whether each TCR beta V gene segment behaved as functional or pseudogenic, an earlier analysis of fewer than 750 of the donors relied on high-throughput TCR beta sequencing. Among some 410 genotyped donors of the cohort, an average of approximately 240,000 unique TCR beta nucleotide sequences was sequenced per donor, of which roughly 17% were non-productive. To predict cytomegalovirus infection status, the study combined high-throughput TCR immunosequencing, statistical association of individual TCRs with disease status, and machine learning. A separate validation cohort of 100 to 150 different subjects was used in addition to the approximately 700-subject first cohort. Because of strong linkage in the cohort, a handful of DR-DQ haplotypes were treated as single units for association and clustering. Rather than drawing on any new phenotypic data, the later analysis identified candidate immune exposures from TCR beta sequences and the way those sequences occurred across donors. In a later genetic analysis, genome-wide SNP genotypes for about 55% of the roughly 700 donors were used, and that subset was treated as a discovery cohort. HLA typing covered class I and class II loci at four-digit resolution. To study patterns of TCR occurrence, a later analysis re-analyzed previously published TCR beta repertoires from more than 550 donors and added high-resolution HLA genotyping.

Findings and caveats that apply to the study as a whole: In a later genetic analysis, a missense DCLRE1C variant was associated with V-gene and J-gene trimming of TCR beta chains, and the association was replicated in an independent cohort. Most CMV-associated TCR beta chains appeared to be HLA-restricted in a later analysis, and the HLA associations seemed to be driven largely by CMV exposure. A cluster of highly shared sequence variants was judged likely to represent a technical artifact of the sequencing pipeline. Broadly in line with IMGT annotations, most TCR beta V segments showed up in productive rearrangements about 87% or about 30% of the time in an earlier analysis of approximately 640 of the donors. The classifier was reported to diagnose cytomegalovirus status with high specificity and sensitivity in both the original and validation cohorts. The study gave a list of about 170 TCR beta chains associated with cytomegalovirus. Correlated functional status among segregating V segments might be attributable to linkage disequilibrium, but an unknown experimental factor could not be ruled out. According to a later genetic analysis, donors in an Asian-associated ancestry cluster had fewer N-insertions in productive TCRs than the approximately 630-donor mean. In a later analysis, HLA-associated TCR beta chains showed more clonal expansion and lower generation probabilities than non-associated chains that were equally common. Some IMGT-functional V segments, including TRBV6-2 and TRBV6-3, could not be told apart with the 87-base-pair reads, so those segments were excluded. Presence/absence analyses assumed roughly uniform sequencing depth across donors, an assumption that may not hold. In a later analysis, the rate of TCR association differed among HLA loci, with DRB1 alleles having the most associated TCRs and HLA-C alleles having the fewest. Because HLA typing was missing for some donors at each locus, association tests included only the typed subset. A further reported finding was that TCR beta sequences accurately predicted the HLA-A and HLA-B alleles for most subjects in the first cohort. The authors suggested that the approach could potentially be generalized to other disease states and immunological phenotypes. In this cohort, only TCR beta chains were sequenced, and detectable features were limited by the absence of alpha or paired-chain data. In vitro tests confirmed that a few of the cytomegalovirus-associated TCR beta chains recognize cytomegalovirus antigens. At a false discovery rate of 0.05, a later analysis linked under 20,000 TCR beta sequences to specific HLA alleles. While some public TCRs were present in many individuals, most TCR sequences turned up only very rarely across donors. When HLA alleles, especially DR and DQ, strongly co-occurred, TCR associations were difficult to assign to individual alleles. CMV serostatus was the only immune exposure information available for the cohort. A later analysis reported that several top co-occurrence clusters appeared linked to parvovirus B19, influenza, CMV and Epstein-Barr virus. Because counts were too low, roughly 16 rarely observed V segments, including chromosome 9 orphons, were excluded from the earlier analysis of some 590 of the donors.

Note on this clone: Its antigen is not yet known. The input lacks base qualities; no much larger clone sits a single base away.

The cohort consisted of 650 to 850 healthy bone marrow donors. Cohort members were all nominally healthy when sampled, although unrecorded immune exposures were likely present. The donor tested CMV seronegative and was one of the 352 seronegative cohort members. A peripheral blood sample was provided by each donor, and peripheral blood mononuclear cells were used for TCR beta sequencing. Genomic DNA was extracted from the blood cell samples with the Qiagen DNeasy Blood Extraction Kit. Receptors were amplified or captured by the immunoSEQ multiplex PCR assay. For the multiplex PCR, a mixture combining 60 forward primers for TCR Vbeta segments and 13 reverse primers for TCR Jbeta segments was used. A multiplex PCR assay on genomic DNA amplified the CDR3 region of rearranged TCR beta genes. On the Illumina HiSeq System, the amplified TCR beta libraries were sequenced as 87-base-pair reads. The original pipeline was this. A later analysis counted approximately 76 million unique TCR beta chains across the 666 repertoires, and around 9.9 million of these chains were shared by at least two donors. To remove PCR and sequencing errors, raw reads were error-corrected and collapsed into unique sequences using a nearest-neighbor algorithm that merged closely related sequences. CDR3 sequences were aligned to IMGT reference sequences to assign V, D and J gene segments. For a sequence to be retained, at least a six-nucleotide match to both a V gene segment and a J gene segment was required. Rearrangements were classified as productive when the CDR3 lacked stop codons and remained in frame with V and J, and all other rearrangements were classified as non-productive. CDR3 was defined by IMGT convention, running from the second conserved V-encoded cysteine to the conserved J-encoded phenylalanine. The earlier analysis of 500 to 750 of the donors excluded any sequence lacking an unambiguous match to a single V gene segment. An earlier analysis of a few hundred of the donors classified V segments as functional when productive rearrangements were above 56.7% and as segregating when the standard deviation between donors was above 5%. A statistical classification framework was built for diagnosing cytomegalovirus status from the catalog of TCR beta chain sequences. V and J gene assignment, in a later analysis, came from comparing TCR nucleotide sequences with IMGT/GENE-DB human TR gene sequences. The TCRdist pipeline was used in a later analysis to assign CDR3 sequences and most-parsimonious VDJ recombination scenarios. In a later analysis, each TCR beta chain was defined by its CDR3 amino acid sequence together with its V-gene family, and reads without a unique V-gene family were excluded. As a way to deal with suspected cross-contamination and a sequencing artifact, a later analysis dropped roughly 600 nucleotide sequences that were highly shared and had low generation probability. For each public chain, a later analysis derived a clonal expansion index from normalized ranks of inferred template counts within each repertoire. In a later analysis, generation probabilities were computed using a VDJ recombination model fitted to out-of-frame rearrangements, and the results were checked against IGoR. In a later analysis, TCR-TCR, TCR-HLA and TCR-CMV co-occurrence was scored with hypergeometric tests, and a repertoire-size bias correction was applied to TCR pairs. False discovery rates were estimated in a later analysis by permuting HLA or CMV assignments 20 times. In a later analysis, co-occurring TCRs were grouped with DBSCAN, and TCRdist sequence similarity was added when clustering was performed within HLA-allele-positive subsets. Repertoires with fewer than 30,000 or more than 120,000 public chains were left out of co-occurrence clustering, as were about five repertoires with anomalous nucleotide sharing. TCRdb retrieved this table from immuneACCESS and kept in-frame rearrangements only. Not all clones are present; in checked studies, unresolved V genes account for under half, and no reason is known for the remainder. V and J calls and clone size are copied from that table; D and trimming were computed from the DNA. This sample has roughly 120,000 clones in its table, and around 80% of those were observed once. The ten largest clonotypes hold about 2% of the sample.

The CDR3 has 14 amino acids, counting the end cysteine and phenylalanine. Of all the DNA, just the CDR3 is kept, 42 bases in frame from base 1. V is shortened by 5 bases, J by 5 bases, and the region joining them spans 12 bases. CDR1 and CDR2 are read off the germline V gene as MGHDK and SYGVNS. The receptor comes from a man aged 45-65 years in good health and CMV-seronegative. The V and J genes are TRBV25-1 and TRBJ1-4; the D gene lacks a confident call. The material sequenced was PBMCs. CDR3 sequence: CASSPGGGNEKLFF. The bases read TGTGCCAGCAGTCCGGGTGGTGGAAATGAAAAACTGTTTTTT. Joined to the reference TRBV25-1 and TRBJ1-4 proteins, this CDR3 gives the full variable domain: EADIYQTPRYLVIGTGKKITLECSQTMGHDKMYWYQQDPGMELHLIHYSYGVNSTEKGDLSSESTVSRIRTEHFPLTLESARPSHTSQYLCASSPGGGNEKLFFGSGTQLSVL.